This is a list of T cell receptor beta chains from one sample in a study of blood T cell repertoires in COVID-19. Using immunoSEQ multiplex PCR, the repertoire was profiled, and TCRdb retains in-frame clones only, with some absent. The sample includes a few hundred thousand clones, roughly 82% of them seen just once. Material: peripheral blood. These receptors were obtained from a woman aged 40-49 years who had recovered from COVID-19. Both conserved end residues are part of each CDR3. D genes are given only for firm matches.

J gene | D gene | V gene | CDR3 protein
TRBJ2-6 | TRBD1 | TRBV19 | CASSIFWDRGRFGANVLTF
TRBJ1-6 | . | TRBV6-6 | CASQQGLNSPLHF
TRBJ1-6 | TRBD1 | TRBV10-3 | CAISGGTGINSPLHF
TRBJ1-2 | TRBD1 | TRBV6-5 | CASSNRDRLYGYTF
TRBJ2-3 | TRBD1 | TRBV24-1 | CATRDRYTDTQYF
TRBJ1-4 | . | TRBV7-6 | CASSSHRGKNEKLFF
TRBJ1-5 | TRBD1 | TRBV10-2 | CASRVTGGGNQPQHF
TRBJ1-2 | . | TRBV14 | CASSQGFTEIRGYTF
TRBJ1-2 | TRBD1 | TRBV30 | CAWSPRGVKTF
TRBJ2-5 | . | TRBV2 | CASSEEAVETQYF
TRBJ1-5 | . | TRBV19 | CASSIAGSTHQPQHF
TRBJ2-1 | TRBD1 | TRBV24-1 | CATRGTGQGGYNEQFF
TRBJ2-2 | TRBD1 | TRBV11-3 | CASSQRQGFTGELFF
TRBJ2-3 | . | TRBV12-5 | CASGLRPDTQYF
TRBJ2-3 | TRBD2 | TRBV3-1/TRBV3-2 | CASSQGLAGGSTDTQYF
TRBJ1-2 | . | TRBV14 | CASSPGVYGYTF
TRBJ2-7 | TRBD1 | TRBV11-3 | CASSIGTAVSHEQYF
TRBJ2-5 | TRBD2 | TRBV3-1/TRBV3-2 | CASSQKRGVQETQYF
TRBJ1-5 | . | TRBV6-2/TRBV6-3 | CASSFTGGGQPQHF
TRBJ1-5 | . | TRBV27 | CASSPPGSNQPQHF
TRBJ1-4 | . | TRBV6-2/TRBV6-3 | CASSYSQEATNEKLFF
TRBJ2-7 | . | TRBV19 | CASSMSQAYEQYF
TRBJ2-5 | TRBD2 | TRBV7-2 | CASSQRDASGAQYF
TRBJ2-5 | TRBD2 | TRBV18 | CASSLYSGGSSKETQYF
TRBJ2-7 | TRBD2 | TRBV5-1 | CASSWGGGEQYF
TRBJ2-5 | . | TRBV5-1 | CASSFSVQETQYF
TRBJ2-2 | . | TRBV7-9 | CASSFVGLANTGELFF
TRBJ1-1 | TRBD1 | TRBV2 | CASSQQGLPNTEAFF
TRBJ2-3 | TRBD2 | TRBV5-1 | CASSLSGGTTDTQYF
TRBJ1-3 | . | TRBV19 | CASSGFSGNTIYF
TRBJ1-5 | . | TRBV7-2 | CASSRPGEPNQPQHF
TRBJ1-2 | . | TRBV4-2 | CASSQEADNNYGYTF
TRBJ2-5 | TRBD2 | TRBV4-2 | CASSPTSGGPEETQYF
TRBJ2-1 | . | TRBV7-2 | CASSFSVEQFF
TRBJ2-2 | . | TRBV3-1/TRBV3-2 | CASSQDLWGRVFVGTGELFF
TRBJ2-1 | TRBD2 | TRBV11-3 | CASSLVAGVPRGNEQFF
TRBJ2-7 | . | TRBV2 | CASSRLVYEQYF
TRBJ1-5 | . | TRBV7-8 | CASSFQGDQPQHF
TRBJ2-7 | . | TRBV7-2 | CASSLMPGEGYEQYF
TRBJ2-5 | TRBD2 | TRBV6-4 | CASSRLAGETQYF
TRBJ2-7 | TRBD2 | TRBV6-2/TRBV6-3 | CASSPGGRAYEQYF
TRBJ2-1 | TRBD2 | TRBV7-2 | CASSLGLAAGYNEQFF